Presented here are 14 T cell receptor beta chains from one specimen sequenced in a study of blood T cell repertoires in COVID-19. Using immunoSEQ multiplex PCR, the repertoire was profiled, and TCRdb retains in-frame clones only, with some absent. The table records about 240,000 clones, roughly 85% of them present only once. What was sequenced was peripheral blood. These receptors originate from a man in his forties or fifties with COVID-19, enrolled during active disease.

The chain is built from TRBV6-5 and TRBJ1-6, with D tentatively TRBD1 (6 bases). Germline V CDR1 and CDR2: MNHEY, SVGAGI. The ends were cut back, 2 bases at V and 9 bases at J, with 14 bases in the middle. This CDR3 has 15 residues. The DNA for the CDR3 is TGTGCCAGCAGTTACACCGGACAGTACAGTTCACCCCTCCACTTT. Its protein product is CASSYTGQYSSPLHF.

The gene calls are TRBV15 and TRBJ2-3, with TRBD2 identical over 8 bases. V was pared by 0 bases and J by 6 bases, with 8 bases of the junction left unmatched. Germline loops: CDR1 LNHNV, CDR2 YYDKDF (reference sequence). The CDR3 runs 16 residues. CDR3 DNA: TGTGCCACCAGCAGAGAGTGGCGGGAGGATCTTGATACGCAGTATTTT. Translating gives CATSREWREDLDTQYF.

The rearrangement uses TRBV27 and TRBJ1-4; D unresolved. CDR1 is MNHEY, CDR2 SMNVEV, per germline (reference sequence). Trimming pared 5 bases from V and 6 bases from J, leaving 7 bases between. This CDR3 is 12 amino acids long. CDR3 in DNA: TGTGCCAGCAGTAGCACAGATGAAAAACTGTTTTTT. It translates to CASSSTDEKLFF.

This chain links TRBV5-1 with TRBJ2-2; TRBD1 aligns across 8 bases. Germline CDR1 reads SGHRS; CDR2 reads YFSETQ. With V trimmed by 3 bases and J by 6 bases, 10 bases remained unmatched. The CDR3 runs 16 residues. The chain's CDR3 is CASSSGQGIFAGELFF. CDR3 bases: TGCGCCAGCAGCTCTGGACAGGGAATTTTCGCCGGGGAGCTGTTTTTT.

The CDR3 here is CASSINWGGDRYGYTF. CDR3 in DNA: TGTGCCAGTAGTATAAATTGGGGAGGAGACCGCTATGGCTACACCTTC. The gene calls are TRBV19 and TRBJ1-2; no firm D call. The CDR3 is made up of 16 amino acids. Per the germline V gene, CDR1 is LNHDA and CDR2 is SQIVND (reference sequence). V was shortened by 2 bases and J by 4 bases, with 17 bases between the two germline ends.

The chain combines TRBV4-3 with TRBJ2-2; D might be TRBD2 (6 bases). V lost 3 bases and J 4 bases, leaving 15 bases between the germline ends. Germline V gene lookup returns CDR1 LGHNA and CDR2 YSLEER. CDR3 length: 16 residues. CDR3 DNA sequence: TGCGCCAGCAGCCAGCGCCACCGGGGGAGCACCGGGGAGCTGTTTTTT. This translates into CASSQRHRGSTGELFF.

The chain joins TRBV18 to TRBJ2-1, with TRBD1 matching over 9 bases. The CDR3 loop spans 14 amino acids. Germline V gene data show CDR1 as KGHSH and CDR2 as LQKENI. Trimming cost V 1 base and J 6 bases; bases outside gene matches: 1. The DNA of the CDR3 is TGTGCCAGCTCACCACACAGGGGGCCCAATGAGCAGTTCTTC. This translates into CASSPHRGPNEQFF.

The J gene is TRBJ2-1, the V gene TRBV4-1; possible D gene TRBD2, 5 bases. CDR1 and CDR2 from the germline V gene are MGHRA and YSYEKL. V gave up 0 bases and J gave up 9 bases, with 18 bases separating them. The CDR3 runs to 16 residues. CDR3 in DNA: TGCGCCAGCAGCCAAGAAGCCTTCCGGGAAAACAGTGAGCAGTTCTTC. Translated: CASSQEAFRENSEQFF.

The chain joins TRBV2 to TRBJ1-2; D is ambiguous. Trimming shortened V by 4 bases and J by 4 bases, and 7 bases separated the two germline ends. The CDR3 extends over 12 amino acids. CDR1 and CDR2 (germline): SNHLY, FYNNEI. The CDR3 bases are TGTGCCAGCAGTGTAGAGGCCTATGGCTACACCTTC. This sequence encodes CASSVEAYGYTF.

J is TRBJ1-4 and V is TRBV7-2; D is undetermined. Trimming cost V 5 bases and J 10 bases, with 17 bases left between them. CDR1 and CDR2 from the germline V gene are SGHTA and FQGNSA. The CDR3 consists of 14 residues. The DNA for the CDR3 is TGTGCCAGCAGCCGTCTGGCGGGAGAGGGAAAACTGTTTTTT. This sequence encodes CASSRLAGEGKLFF.

This chain uses TRBV10-3 with TRBJ1-4, with D maybe TRBD1 (6 bases). This CDR3 is 14 amino acids long. Trimming took 0 bases from V and 8 from J, leaving 10 bases between them. The germline V gene has CDR1 ENHRY and CDR2 SYGVKD. This chain's CDR3 is CAISESSGVEKLFF. The CDR3 DNA sequence: TGTGCCATCAGTGAGTCGTCAGGGGTAGAAAAACTGTTTTTT.

The CDR3 is CASRQGGIYEQYF. CDR3 in DNA: TGTGCCAGCAGACAGGGGGGGATCTACGAGCAGTACTTC. The V gene is TRBV28, the J gene TRBJ2-7; possibly TRBD1 for D (8 bases). Trimming removed 6 bases at V and 3 bases at J, with 12 bases between. Germline lookup yields CDR1 MDHEN and CDR2 SYDVKM. The length of the CDR3 is 13 residues. The complete variable domain, with remaining parts taken from reference TRBV28 and TRBJ2-7, reads DVKVTQSSRYLVKRTGEKVFLECVQDMDHENMFWYRQDPGLGLRLIYFSYDVKMKEKGDIPEGYSVSREKKERFSLILESASTNQTSMYLCASRQGGIYEQYFGPGTRLTVT.

This clone was seen a handful of times. The gene calls are TRBV29-1 and TRBJ2-3, with 8 positions matching TRBD1. The CDR3 runs to 14 residues. CDR1 is SQVTM, CDR2 ANQGSEA, per germline. V was pared by 7 bases and J by 1 base, with 7 bases of the junction left unmatched. The CDR3 loop is CSGTGTGGTDTQYF. The CDR3 bases are TGCAGCGGCACCGGGACAGGAGGCACAGATACGCAGTATTTT.

The V and J genes are TRBV10-3 and TRBJ2-7, with D tentatively TRBD2 (5 bases). V was trimmed by 4 bases and J by 1 base, leaving 14 bases between them. Germline CDR1 is ENHRY and CDR2 is SYGVKD. The CDR3 is 15 amino acids. Here the CDR3 reads CAISGRETTSYEQYF. DNA of the CDR3: TGTGCCATCAGTGGTAGGGAGACCACTTCCTACGAGCAGTACTTC.